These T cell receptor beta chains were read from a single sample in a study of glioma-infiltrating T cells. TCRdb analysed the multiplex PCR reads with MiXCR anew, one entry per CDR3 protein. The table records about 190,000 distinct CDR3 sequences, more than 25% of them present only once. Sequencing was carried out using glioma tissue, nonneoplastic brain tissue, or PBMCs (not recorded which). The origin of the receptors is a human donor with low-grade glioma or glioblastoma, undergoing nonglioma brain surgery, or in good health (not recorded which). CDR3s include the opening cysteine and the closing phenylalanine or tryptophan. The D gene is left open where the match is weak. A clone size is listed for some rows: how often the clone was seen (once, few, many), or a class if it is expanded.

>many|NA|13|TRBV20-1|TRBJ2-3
CSASRSPRDTQYF
TGCAGTGCTAGTAGGTCGCCTCGGGATACGCAGTATTTT
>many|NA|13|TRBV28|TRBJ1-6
CASTRDFNSPLHF
TGTGCCAGCACGAGGGACTTTAATTCACCCCTCCACTTT
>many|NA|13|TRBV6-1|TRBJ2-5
CASNRGFQETQYF
TGTGCCAGCAATAGGGGGTTCCAAGAGACCCAGTACTTC
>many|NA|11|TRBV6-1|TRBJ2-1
CASSLADEQFF
TGTGCCAGCAGTTTAGCGGATGAGCAGTTCTTC
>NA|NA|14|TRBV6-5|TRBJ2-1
CASSYGVASHEQFF
TGTGCCAGCAGTTACGGAGTGGCGTCACATGAGCAGTTCTTC
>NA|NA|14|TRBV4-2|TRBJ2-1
CASSQEGTFNEQFF
TGTGCCAGCAGCCAAGAAGGGACTTTCAATGAGCAGTTCTTC
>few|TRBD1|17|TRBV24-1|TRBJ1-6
CATSDTHPGQDNSPLHF
TGTGCCACCAGTGATACTCACCCGGGACAGGATAATTCACCCCTCCACTTT
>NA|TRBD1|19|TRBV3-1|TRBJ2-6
CASSQDVDRGYSGANVVTF
TGTGCCAGCAGCCAAGACGTGGACAGGGGGTACTCTGGGGCCAACGTCGTGACTTTC
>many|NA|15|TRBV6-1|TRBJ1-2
CASSANRERTAGYTF
TGTGCCAGCAGTGCAAACAGGGAAAGGACGGCTGGCTACACCTTC
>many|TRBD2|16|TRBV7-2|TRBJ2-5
CASSLAGTSGQETQYF
TGTGCCAGCAGCTTAGCCGGGACTAGCGGACAAGAGACCCAGTACTTC
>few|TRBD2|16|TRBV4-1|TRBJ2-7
CASSPGLAGVAYEQYF
TGCGCCAGCAGCCCAGGACTAGCGGGAGTCGCCTACGAGCAGTACTTC
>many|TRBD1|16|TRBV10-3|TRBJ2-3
CAISVDRAISTDTQYF
TGTGCCATCAGTGTGGACAGGGCCATTAGCACAGATACGCAGTATTTT
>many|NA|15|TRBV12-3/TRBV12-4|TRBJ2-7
CASSLRAAGSYEQYF
TGTGCCAGCAGTTTAAGAGCAGCTGGATCCTACGAGCAGTACTTC
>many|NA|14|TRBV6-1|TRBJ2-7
CASSRDGSSYEQYF
TGTGCCAGCAGTAGGGACGGATCGAGCTACGAGCAGTACTTC
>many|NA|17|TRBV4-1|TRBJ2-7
CASSQVPAGVGVYEQYF
TGCGCCAGCAGCCAGGTACCCGCAGGGGTGGGGGTTTACGAGCAGTACTTC
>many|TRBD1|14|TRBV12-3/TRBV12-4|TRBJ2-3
CASSTTGGSDTQYF
TGTGCCAGCAGTACGACAGGGGGGTCAGATACGCAGTATTTT
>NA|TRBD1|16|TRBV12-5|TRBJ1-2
CASGLFSSTGGDGYTF
TGTGCTAGTGGTTTGTTCTCGTCCACAGGGGGCGATGGCTACACCTTC